This T cell receptor (beta chain) was recovered during a study of blood T cell repertoires in COVID-19. CDR3 length: 13 amino acids. Germline values: CDR1 LNHDA, CDR2 SQIVND (reference sequence). Trimming shortened V by 2 bases and J by 8 bases, and 10 bases separated the two germline ends. The table came from immunoSEQ multiplex PCR; TCRdb's copy has only in-frame clones and leaves some out. This sample has 250,000 or so clones, with more than 70% found just once. This clone was seen a handful of times. V gene TRBV19 combines with J gene TRBJ2-1, with D possibly being TRBD2 (5 bases). Sequencing used PBMCs or T cells enriched from blood (not recorded which). The clonotype comes from a woman in her 50s who had recovered from COVID-19. The CDR3 coding sequence is TGTGCCAGTAGTATATGGGGAGATGATGAGCAGTTCTTC. Translating gives CASSIWGDDEQFF.